This T cell receptor beta chain was captured in a study of cytomegalovirus exposure and HLA in healthy donors. Study findings and constraints: Reportedly, TCR beta sequences accurately predicted HLA-A and HLA-B alleles in most subjects.

This PCR relied on a set of 60 Vbeta primers and 13 Jbeta primers. Produced via immunoSEQ multiplex PCR; TCRdb's table is partial and in-frame only. In the table there are under 200,000 clones, roughly three quarters of which are singletons. In regard to this clone: Its target is unknown. At one end the junction does not follow the germline gene, possibly because of a read error.

The CDR3 is 16 amino acids. The germline V gene encodes CDR1 SEHNR and CDR2 FQNEAQ (reference sequence). The material sequenced was PBMCs. The sequence was collected from a woman aged 40 to 49 in good health and CMV-seropositive. This chain connects TRBV7-9 to TRBJ2-1; a possible D gene is TRBD1 (6 bases). This chain's CDR3 is CSSSAIGQGSGNEQFF. DNA of the CDR3: TGTTCCAGCAGCGCCATTGGGCAGGGGAGTGGAAATGAGCAGTTCTTC.